A selection of T cell receptor beta chains follows, all from one sample in a study of T cells in Graves' hyperthyroidism and ophthalmopathy. In TCRdb, the multiplex PCR reads were re-called with MiXCR into one record per CDR3 protein. The data show around 430,000 distinct CDR3 sequences, 15% seen once. Sequenced input: blood. The receptors here all came from a woman aged 25 to 39 with Graves' hyperthyroidism. CDR3s include the opening cysteine and the closing phenylalanine or tryptophan. The D gene is left open where the match is weak. A clone size is listed for some rows: how often the clone was seen (once, few, many), or a class if it is expanded.

>TRBJ1-4|TRBV20-1|many|.
TGCAGTGCATGGGACACTCTGGCCCCTGAAAAACTGTTTTTT
CSAWDTLAPEKLFF
>TRBJ2-2|TRBV5-1|.|TRBD2
TGCGCCAGCAGCTTCCCTAGCGGGAGGTCGGTCACCGGGGAGCTGTTTTTT
CASSFPSGRSVTGELFF
>TRBJ1-2|TRBV6-1|few|.
TGTGCCAGCAGTGAAGCCCTGGGGAATAGCTATGGCTACACCTTC
CASSEALGNSYGYTF
>TRBJ2-5|TRBV11-2|many|.
TGTGCCAGCAGCTTAGATGGATACCCACAAGAGACCCAGTACTTC
CASSLDGYPQETQYF
>TRBJ2-2|TRBV18|few|.
TGTGCCAGCTCATCCGGGACAAAGAACACCGGGGAGCTGTTTTTT
CASSSGTKNTGELFF
>TRBJ2-3|TRBV20-1|many|.
TGCAGTGCTATTACCTTCACAGATACGCAGTATTTT
CSAITFTDTQYF
>TRBJ2-3|TRBV18|many|TRBD2
TGTGCCAGCTCATACATTCCGGGACTAGCGGGAGACGCACATACGCAGTATTTT
CASSYIPGLAGDAHTQYF
>TRBJ2-1|TRBV30|once|.
TGTGCCTGGAGTACACCCCGGGAGTTTAGCTCCTACAATGAGCAGTTCTTC
CAWSTPREFSSYNEQFF
>TRBJ2-7|TRBV5-1|many|.
TGCGCCAGCAGCTTGGCCGGGACTCTCACTTACGAGCAGTACTTC
CASSLAGTLTYEQYF
>TRBJ2-2|TRBV20-1|few|TRBD1
TGCAGTGCACAGACAGGGGGCGAGGTCGGGGAGCTGTTTTTT
CSAQTGGEVGELFF
>TRBJ2-1|TRBV4-1|few|.
TGCGCCAGCAGCCAAGAGAGTAGGGACAATGAGCAGTTCTTC
CASSQESRDNEQFF
>TRBJ2-5|TRBV20-1|few|TRBD2
TGCAGTGCTATCGGGACTAGCGGAACGGAGACCCAGTACTTC
CSAIGTSGTETQYF
>TRBJ2-7|TRBV27|few|.
TGTGCCAGCAGTTTAAGTGGGAGTTCCGAGCAGTACTTC
CASSLSGSSEQYF
>TRBJ2-3|TRBV28|many|TRBD2
TGTGCCAGCAGTTTACTGGACGGGAGGGTGACAGATACGCAGTATTTT
CASSLLDGRVTDTQYF
>TRBJ1-1|TRBV27|many|.
TGTGCCAGCAGTTTCTACGGACAGCGCCCACGATCTGAAGCTTTCTTT
CASSFYGQRPRSEAFF
>TRBJ2-7|TRBV2|many|.
TGTGCCAGCAGTGGAGAAGGGATCTCCAACGAGCAGTACTTC
CASSGEGISNEQYF
>TRBJ2-7|TRBV9|.|.
TGTGCCAGCAGCAAGGCCGGGACAACCCGCGGCGAGCAGTACTTC
CASSKAGTTRGEQYF
>TRBJ2-7|TRBV11-2|few|TRBD2
TGTGCCAGCAGCTACTCCCCCCGCGGGAGGGCAAGAGAGCAGTACTTC
CASSYSPRGRAREQYF
>TRBJ2-7|TRBV5-1|many|.
TGCGCCAGCAGCCGCACGGGGACGCTTGACTACGAGCAGTACTTC
CASSRTGTLDYEQYF
>TRBJ2-1|TRBV2|.|.
TGTGCCAGCAGTGGTGTTGGAAATGAGCAGTTCTTC
CASSGVGNEQFF
>TRBJ2-2|TRBV28|many|TRBD2
TGTGCCAGCAGTTTTATGGGACTAGCGGGAGGGATCGGGGAGCTGTTTTTT
CASSFMGLAGGIGELFF
>TRBJ1-4|TRBV2|many|.
TGTGCCAGCCGATGGGACGCGGGATACGAAAAACTGTTTTTT
CASRWDAGYEKLFF
>TRBJ1-2|TRBV24-1|few|.
TGTGCCACCAGTGACGTTACAGGGTACTATGGCTACACCTTC
CATSDVTGYYGYTF
>TRBJ2-1|TRBV5-1|few|TRBD2
TGCGCCAGCAGCTTGGGCATTGGGCTAGCGGGAGGAAATGAGCAGTTCTTC
CASSLGIGLAGGNEQFF
>TRBJ2-7|TRBV5-1|many|.
TGCGCCAGCAGCTTGGTGGCGCGCGGAAGGAGAAGGCAGTACTTC
CASSLVARGRRRQYF
>TRBJ1-2|TRBV7-9|.|.
TGTGCCGGCAGCCAAAGGGTTTCCCTTAACTATGGCTACACCTTC
CAGSQRVSLNYGYTF
>TRBJ2-3|TRBV2|few|.
TGTGCCAGCAGAGGGTACTTCAGCACAGATACGCAGTATTTT
CASRGYFSTDTQYF
>TRBJ2-1|TRBV20-1|many|TRBD2
TGCAGTGCCCCGACTAGCGGGAGGTTTTTTGAGCAGTTCTTC
CSAPTSGRFFEQFF
>TRBJ1-1|TRBV6-2/TRBV6-3|many|TRBD1
TGTGCCAGCAGCCGAGACAGGGGAGGCACTGAAGCTTTCTTT
CASSRDRGGTEAFF
>TRBJ2-7|TRBV3-1|many|.
TGTGCCAGCAGTCGAGTCGGCGAGCAGTACTTC
CASSRVGEQYF
>TRBJ2-5|TRBV20-1|.|TRBD1
TGCAGTGCTAGAAAGACAGGGGAGCTGTGGGAGACCCAGTACTTC
CSARKTGELWETQYF
>TRBJ2-4|TRBV28|many|.
TGTGCCAGCAGTGGGGCACTAGCCAAAAACATTCAGTACTTC
CASSGALAKNIQYF